This T cell receptor beta chain was observed in a study of pediatric ulcerative colitis. Ulcerative colitis patients received no immunosuppressive medication before the diagnostic colonoscopy. The blood sample was taken during the colonoscopy visit. Generated by immunoSEQ multiplex PCR, the TCRdb table keeps only in-frame clones and is missing some. The sample lists tens of thousands of clones, 86% occurring once. Between the trimmed V and J ends, which lost 2 bases and 8 bases, there was a span of 10 bases. This CDR3 spans 13 amino acids. In germline, CDR1 is LNHDA, CDR2 SQIVND (reference sequence). The gene calls are TRBV19 and TRBJ2-1, with a tentative D call TRBD2 (6 bases). Sequencing was done on a sample of blood. This clonotype was obtained from a boy between 10 and 17 years old with severe ulcerative colitis. This CDR3 is CASSILAKDEQFF. Here the CDR3 DNA reads TGTGCCAGTAGTATACTAGCGAAGGATGAGCAGTTCTTC.